These 21 T cell receptor beta chains share one sample of origin, sequenced in a study of blood T cell repertoires in COVID-19. Some clones are missing from TCRdb's copy, which holds only in-frame ones; the method was immunoSEQ multiplex PCR. This sample yields about 50,000 clones, of which approximately 88% are seen a single time; roughly 2% belongs to the top ten. Sequencing used peripheral blood. The receptors derive from a human donor in a cohort sampled during active COVID-19.

V gene TRBV4-2 combines with J gene TRBJ2-1; D perhaps matches TRBD2 (5 bases). V was cut by 0 bases and J by 0 bases, with 15 bases left in between. Germline V gene lookup returns CDR1 LGHNA and CDR2 YNFKEQ. The CDR3 extends over 18 amino acids. The CDR3 coding sequence is TGTGCCAGCAGCCAAGATTGGGTGGTGGGGAGCTCCTACAATGAGCAGTTCTTC. Translating gives CASSQDWVVGSSYNEQFF.

V and J are TRBV10-3 and TRBJ2-1; possibly TRBD1 for D (6 bases). The CDR3 has 16 amino acids. V was clipped by 4 bases and J by 0 bases, with 13 bases between them. Per the germline V gene, CDR1 is ENHRY and CDR2 is SYGVKD. The CDR3 DNA is TGTGCCATCAGTGGAGTTCAGGGGCTCTCCTACAATGAGCAGTTCTTC. This translates into CAISGVQGLSYNEQFF.

This chain's CDR3 is CASSSELAGGYEQYF. CDR3 nucleotide sequence: TGTGCCAGCAGTTCCGAGCTAGCGGGAGGGTACGAGCAGTACTTC. This chain uses TRBV6-5 with TRBJ2-7; 12 nucleotides line up with TRBD2. Germline V gene lookup returns CDR1 MNHEY and CDR2 SVGAGI. This CDR3 has 15 residues. After removal of 4 bases from V and 4 bases from J, the junction contained 5 bases not matched to a gene.

The CDR3 reads CASSAREVRTGELFF. In DNA, the CDR3 is TGTGCCAGCAGCGCCCGGGAAGTCAGGACCGGGGAGCTGTTTTTT. The rearrangement links TRBV14 to TRBJ2-2, with D tentatively TRBD2 (5 bases). CDR3 size: 15 residues. CDR1 is SGHDN, CDR2 FVKESK, per germline. Trimming took 5 bases from V and 5 from J, leaving 15 bases between them.

The V gene is TRBV7-8, the J gene TRBJ2-3; 8 positions match TRBD2. The length of the CDR3 is 14 residues. Looked up from germline, CDR1 is SGHVS and CDR2 is FQNEAQ. V shed 1 base and J 4 bases; nucleotides not matched to a gene: 1. This chain's CDR3 is CASSLDGGADTQYF. CDR3 sequence (DNA): TGTGCCAGCAGCTTAGACGGGGGGGCAGATACGCAGTATTTT.

This clone was picked up one time. V and J are TRBV4-2 and TRBJ2-7; 8 bases match TRBD2. Germline CDR1 reads LGHNA; CDR2 reads YNFKEQ. Unmatched junction bases numbered 4, after V lost 0 bases and J lost 0 bases. The CDR3 runs to 16 residues. CDR3: CASSQDLSGSSYEQYF. The CDR3 nucleotides read TGTGCCAGCAGCCAAGATTTGAGCGGGAGCTCCTACGAGCAGTACTTC.

This clone was detected only once. The V and J genes are TRBV5-4 and TRBJ1-2; possibly TRBD1 for D (6 bases). The CDR3 spans 14 residues. The V gene lost 0 bases and the J gene lost 8 bases, with 14 bases spanning the gap. Germline values: CDR1 SGHNT, CDR2 YYREEE (reference sequence). Written as DNA, the CDR3 is TGTGCCAGCAGCTTGGCCGGGGGGGGCGAAGGCTACACCTTC. This gives the protein CASSLAGGGEGYTF.

For the CDR3, the DNA is TGTGCCAGCTCACCTCAAAGCGGGAGCGGTTACAATGAGCAGTTCTTC. As protein: CASSPQSGSGYNEQFF. V is TRBV18 and J is TRBJ2-1; TRBD2 matches 8 bases. This CDR3 region has 16 residues. In germline, CDR1 is KGHSH, CDR2 LQKENI. Losses at the gene ends were 3 bases for V and 4 bases for J; bases not matched to a gene: 8. Looking up the rest from reference TRBV18 and TRBJ2-1 gives the full variable domain: NAGVMQNPRHLVRRRGQEARLRCSPMKGHSHVYWYRQLPEEGLKFMVYLQKENIIDESGMPKERFSAEFPKEGPSILRIQQVVRGDSAAYFCASSPQSGSGYNEQFFGPGTRLTVL.

The chain combines TRBV4-2 with TRBJ2-2; 7 nucleotides match TRBD2. With V trimmed by 7 bases and J by 5 bases, 19 bases remained unmatched. CDR3 length: 18 residues. Germline V gene lookup returns CDR1 LGHNA and CDR2 YNFKEQ. The CDR3, as DNA: TGTGCCAGCAATTCTAGGTCGGCGGGAGAGATTTGGACCGGGGAGCTGTTTTTT. Its translation is CASNSRSAGEIWTGELFF.

V is TRBV6-5 and J is TRBJ2-2; perhaps TRBD1 as D (6 bases). CDR3 length equals 11 residues. The V gene's germline CDR1 is MNHEY and CDR2 SVGAGI. V lost 7 bases to trimming and J lost 8 bases, with 8 bases between them. Here the CDR3 reads CASTGAGELFF. CDR3 nucleotides: TGTGCCAGCACAGGGGCTGGGGAGCTGTTTTTT.

CDR3 nucleotides: TGTGCCAGCAGCCGGGAGGGAAGTGTCGGTGGCTACACCTTC. Translation: CASSREGSVGGYTF. The V call is TRBV5-6, the J call TRBJ1-2; D unclear. Trimming left V 4 bases short and J 7 bases short, with 17 bases between. Germline V lookup: CDR1 SGHDT, CDR2 YYEEEE. This CDR3 has 14 residues.

V is TRBV19 and J is TRBJ1-5, with 9 bases lining up with TRBD1. Germline loops: CDR1 LNHDA, CDR2 SQIVND (reference sequence). The length of the CDR3 is 17 residues. V shed 0 bases and J 6 bases; nucleotides not matched to a gene: 9. CDR3 sequence reads: CASSIELNRGQSQPQHF. Written as DNA, the CDR3 is TGTGCCAGTAGTATAGAGCTAAACAGGGGGCAGAGTCAGCCCCAGCATTTT.

J is TRBJ2-5 and V is TRBV7-3; a possible D gene is TRBD2 (5 bases). The CDR3 covers 13 residues. CDR1 and CDR2 (germline): SGHTA, FQGTGA. Trimming took 2 bases from V and 5 from J, leaving 9 bases between them. CDR3 sequence: CASSLGSVETQYF. CDR3 coding DNA: TGTGCCAGCAGCTTAGGGAGCGTCGAGACCCAGTACTTC. Full variable domain (outside the CDR3, taken from reference TRBV7-3 and TRBJ2-5): GAGVSQTPSNKVTEKGKYVELRCDPISGHTALYWYRQSLGQGPEFLIYFQGTGAADDSGLPNDRFFAVRPEGSVSTLKIQRTERGDSAVYLCASSLGSVETQYFGPGTRLLVL.

This clone was observed a handful of times. This chain links TRBV6-6 with TRBJ1-5; 9 nucleotides match TRBD1. CDR3 length: 15 amino acids. CDR1 is MNHNY and CDR2 is SVGAGI in the germline V gene (reference sequence). The junction had 5 bases not matched to a gene; V was cut back by 2 bases and J by 6 bases. This chain's CDR3 is CASSYAGTGRQPQHF. CDR3 nucleotide sequence: TGTGCCAGCAGTTACGCCGGGACAGGGCGTCAGCCCCAGCATTTT.

The V call is TRBV12-3 or TRBV12-4, the J call TRBJ2-5; maybe TRBD1 (5 bases). Deletions cut 8 bases from V and 3 bases from J, with 10 bases between. The CDR3 consists of 12 residues. CDR3 residues: CASLGAEETQYF. The DNA of the CDR3 is TGTGCCAGCCTAGGGGCAGAAGAGACCCAGTACTTC.

The V gene is TRBV29-1, the J gene TRBJ2-2; maybe TRBD1 (5 bases). The V and J ends lost 7 bases and 3 bases respectively, with 15 bases between them. Germline values: CDR1 SQVTM, CDR2 ANQGSEA. CDR3 length equals 14 residues. The DNA for the CDR3 is TGCAGCGCCAGAGACAGAAAGGACACCGGGGAGCTGTTTTTT. Protein product: CSARDRKDTGELFF.

The gene calls are TRBV19 and TRBJ2-2; a possible D gene is TRBD1 (5 bases). This CDR3 region has 13 residues. Germline assignment: CDR1 LNHDA and CDR2 SQIVND (reference sequence). V shed 7 bases and J shed 4 bases, with 10 bases lying between them. CDR3 amino acids: CASILRGTGELFF. The CDR3 DNA is TGTGCCAGTATCCTTAGGGGCACCGGGGAGCTGTTTTTT.

The chain is built from TRBV27 and TRBJ2-7; 8 bases fit TRBD1. Germline values: CDR1 MNHEY, CDR2 SMNVEV (reference sequence). The CDR3 spans 15 residues. The V segment lost 10 bases and the J segment 3 bases; nucleotides outside the gene matches: 14. CDR3 in DNA: TGTGCCACAAGGTCGCGTTACAGGGGGAGCTACGAGCAGTACTTC. Protein product: CATRSRYRGSYEQYF.

The chain uses TRBV28 and TRBJ2-7; tentative D call: TRBD2 (6 bases). V lost 1 base and J 1 base, leaving 17 bases between the germline ends. Germline CDR1 and CDR2: MDHEN and SYDVKM. This CDR3 is 17 amino acids long. The CDR3 DNA reads as TGTGCCAGCAGTTTATCGAGGCCCGGGACTCGATCCTACGAGCAGTACTTC. As protein: CASSLSRPGTRSYEQYF.

The chain is built from TRBV5-4 and TRBJ2-7; D remains ambiguous. Germline CDR1 reads SGHNT; CDR2 reads YYREEE (reference sequence). V was clipped by 2 bases and J by 4 bases, with 7 bases between them. This CDR3 spans 12 amino acids. The CDR3 coding sequence is TGTGCCAGCAGCTTTAGTACTTACGAGCAGTACTTC. Translating it yields CASSFSTYEQYF.

The chain couples TRBV4-3 to TRBJ1-2, with TRBD1 as a possible D gene (5 bases). The V and J ends lost 4 bases and 3 bases respectively, with 9 bases between them. Looked up from germline, CDR1 is LGHNA and CDR2 is YSLEER. This CDR3 has 13 residues. CDR3 region: CASSRRVDYGYTF. DNA of the CDR3: TGCGCCAGCAGCCGCAGGGTGGACTATGGCTACACCTTC.